Listed here are 32 T cell receptor beta chains from one sample, sequenced in a study of T cell responses to AZD1222 COVID-19 vaccine. Here immunoSEQ multiplex PCR was the method, and the copy in TCRdb shows in-frame clones only, minus some. Of roughly 110,000 clones listed, approximately 87% are singletons. Sequences were derived from peripheral blood, sampled on day 0 of AZD1222 vaccination. The receptors derive from an adult in good health.

This clone was observed once. This rearrangement joins TRBV7-2 to TRBJ2-7; D not certain. Germline V lookup: CDR1 SGHTA, CDR2 FQGNSA. Trimming pared 7 bases from V and 1 base from J, leaving 17 bases between. The CDR3 consists of 15 residues. The CDR3 DNA follows: TGTGCCAGCACCCAAGGCGGTCTTACATCCTACGAGCAGTACTTC. Translated, it gives CASTQGGLTSYEQYF.

The chain uses TRBV2 and TRBJ1-4; maybe TRBD1 (6 bases). V was clipped by 6 bases and J by 10 bases, with 21 bases between them. Germline V lookup: CDR1 SNHLY, CDR2 FYNNEI. This CDR3 spans 15 amino acids. The CDR3 sequence: CASSPGGAKGSKLFF. CDR3 bases: TGTGCCAGCAGCCCCGGGGGGGCTAAAGGGTCAAAACTGTTTTTT.

The rearrangement links TRBV29-1 to TRBJ2-5; 12 bases are shared with TRBD2. CDR1 and CDR2 from the germline V gene are SQVTM and ANQGSEA. Germline trimming cut 7 bases from V and 3 bases from J; bases unmatched to any gene: 0. CDR3 length: 12 amino acids. CDR3 sequence reads: CSGTSGEETQYF. DNA of the CDR3: TGCAGCGGGACTAGCGGGGAAGAGACCCAGTACTTC.

V gene TRBV7-2 combines with J gene TRBJ1-5, with TRBD1 identical over 7 bases. After removal of 5 bases from V and 5 bases from J, the junction contained 12 bases not matched to a gene. CDR1 and CDR2 (germline): SGHTA, FQGNSA. The CDR3 totals 16 residues. DNA of the CDR3: TGTGCCAGCAGCCCGGGACAGTTTAAGGTCGATCAGCCCCAGCATTTT. It is translated as CASSPGQFKVDQPQHF.

Here the CDR3 DNA reads TGTGCCAGCAGTCGCCCGGGGAGAGGAGGAAACACCATATATTTT. It encodes CASSRPGRGGNTIYF. This chain joins TRBV6-2 or TRBV6-3 and TRBJ1-3; D uncertain. There are 15 residues in the CDR3. Trimming left V 5 bases short and J 4 bases short, with 15 bases between. The germline gives CDR1 MNHEY, CDR2 SVGEGT.

V usage is TRBV3-1 (or the pseudogene TRBV3-2) and J usage is TRBJ2-7; D not certain. CDR3 size: 12 residues. Trimming removed 0 bases from V and 3 bases from J, with 3 bases in between. CDR1 LGHDT and CDR2 YNNKEL come from the germline V gene (reference sequence). This CDR3 is CASSQDVYEQYF. CDR3 nucleotide sequence: TGTGCCAGCAGCCAAGATGTCTACGAGCAGTACTTC.

The chain joins TRBV4-3 to TRBJ1-2; D gene uncertain. Trimming took off 0 bases at V and 4 bases at J, with 6 bases between the two ends. Germline CDR1 is LGHNA and CDR2 is YSLEER. The CDR3 contains 13 residues. The CDR3 protein is CASSQDTSYGYTF. The CDR3 coding sequence is TGCGCCAGCAGCCAAGATACCTCCTATGGCTACACCTTC.

CDR3 nucleotide sequence: TGCGCCAGCAGCCAAGATAGCGACTGGAGCTCCTACAATGAGCAGTTCTTC. It is translated as CASSQDSDWSSYNEQFF. V gene TRBV4-3 combines with J gene TRBJ2-1; D is perhaps TRBD2 (5 bases). The V gene's germline CDR1 is LGHNA and CDR2 YSLEER. This CDR3 has 17 residues. Trimming removed 0 bases from V and 0 bases from J, with 12 bases in between.

The V call is TRBV28, the J call TRBJ1-5, with no clear D. Germline CDR1 reads MDHEN; CDR2 reads SYDVKM. V lost 6 bases to trimming and J lost 6 bases, with 18 bases between them. This CDR3 is built from 15 residues. CDR3 DNA sequence: TGTGCCAGCAGATTCGGAACCCCCGGTGGTCAGCCCCAGCATTTT. This gives the protein CASRFGTPGGQPQHF.

The chain joins TRBV18 to TRBJ2-5, with D uncertain. V was clipped by 2 bases and J by 5 bases, with 21 bases between them. The germline CDR1 and CDR2 sequences are KGHSH and LQKENI. CDR3 length equals 17 residues. CDR3 coding DNA: TGTGCCAGCTCACCAATGGGCCGAGGAAGTCCCAAGGAGACCCAGTACTTC. Translating it yields CASSPMGRGSPKETQYF.

V usage is TRBV9 and J usage is TRBJ1-2, with 10 positions matching TRBD1. The CDR3 spans 15 residues. Germline trimming cut 0 bases from V and 8 bases from J; bases unmatched to any gene: 7. CDR1 and CDR2 from the germline V gene are SGDLS and YYNGEE. In DNA, the CDR3 is TGTGCCAGCAGCGTAGCTACCGGGACAGGGGTCGGCTACACCTTC. This translates into CASSVATGTGVGYTF.

The rearrangement uses TRBV6-1 and TRBJ1-5; D uncertain. CDR3 length: 15 amino acids. Germline V lookup: CDR1 MNHNS, CDR2 SASEGT. V dropped 0 bases and J dropped 5 bases, with 11 bases sitting between them. The CDR3 bases are TGTGCCAGCAGTGAAGCCTTCGCGGCTCATCAGCCCCAGCATTTT. Residues: CASSEAFAAHQPQHF.

The gene calls are TRBV6-5 and TRBJ1-1; 7 bases align to TRBD1. Germline lookup yields CDR1 MNHEY and CDR2 SVGAGI. This CDR3 spans 13 amino acids. V trimming: 5 bases; J trimming: 1 base; junction bases outside the gene matches: 1. The CDR3, as DNA: TGTGCCAGCAGTCGACAGGGGAACACTGAAGCTTTCTTT. This sequence encodes CASSRQGNTEAFF.

J is TRBJ2-3 and V is TRBV5-1; TRBD1 agrees at 8 bases. The CDR3 sequence is 16 residues long. J was trimmed by 1 base and V by 0 bases; bases with no gene match: 4. The germline V gene encodes CDR1 SGHRS and CDR2 YFSETQ. The CDR3 region is CASSLAPQGGTDTQYF. The CDR3 nucleotides are TGCGCCAGCAGCTTGGCACCACAGGGGGGCACAGATACGCAGTATTTT.

The chain links TRBV28 to TRBJ2-5; weak D call: TRBD2 (6 bases). Per germline, CDR1 MDHEN and CDR2 SYDVKM. V dropped 6 bases and J dropped 2 bases, with 7 bases sitting between them. The CDR3 is 12 amino acids. The CDR3 loop is CASSAGQETQYF. As DNA, the CDR3 is TGTGCCAGCAGCGCGGGGCAAGAGACCCAGTACTTC.

The chain has TRBV30 and TRBJ2-1, with D unclear. With 0 bases removed from V and 7 bases from J, the gap between germline ends came to 7 bases. Germline V lookup: CDR1 GTSNPN, CDR2 SVGIG (reference sequence). The CDR3 has 12 residues. The CDR3 loop is CAWSVLWNEQFF. The CDR3 bases are TGTGCCTGGAGTGTACTATGGAATGAGCAGTTCTTC.

The chain joins TRBV9 to TRBJ2-3, with a possible D match to TRBD2 (6 bases). Trimming stripped 0 bases from V and 1 base from J, with 9 bases between. CDR1 and CDR2 (germline): SGDLS, YYNGEE. The CDR3 runs 15 residues. The CDR3 nucleotides read TGTGCCAGCAGCGTAGTGGCTAGCGGCACAGATACGCAGTATTTT. Translation gives CASSVVASGTDTQYF.

The chain uses TRBV19 and TRBJ2-1, with TRBD1 matching 9 bases. CDR1 is LNHDA, CDR2 SQIVND, per germline (reference sequence). The length of the CDR3 is 17 residues. J lost 5 bases, V lost 3 bases, and 11 bases had no gene match. CDR3 bases: TGTGCCAGTAGTATTGGGCATGGGACAGGGAACAACAATGAGCAGTTCTTC. Translation: CASSIGHGTGNNNEQFF.

The rearrangement joins TRBV18 to TRBJ1-3, with 7 nucleotides matching TRBD1. Germline CDR1 and CDR2: KGHSH and LQKENI. The CDR3 length is 16 residues. The ends lost 2 bases at V and 1 base at J; junction bases unmatched: 5. DNA of the CDR3: TGTGCCAGCTCACCAGGGAAGGACAGGTCTGGAAACACCATATATTTT. Its translation: CASSPGKDRSGNTIYF.

The chain combines TRBV9 with TRBJ2-2, with 7 positions matching TRBD2. With 0 bases clipped from V and 1 base from J, the junction kept 3 bases outside the gene matches. The CDR3 runs to 16 residues. The germline V gene has CDR1 SGDLS and CDR2 YYNGEE. CDR3 protein: CASSVDSSGNTGELFF. The CDR3, as DNA: TGTGCCAGCAGCGTAGATTCTAGCGGGAACACCGGGGAGCTGTTTTTT.

The chain combines TRBV7-9 with TRBJ2-1, with 9 bases identical to TRBD2. CDR1 and CDR2 from the germline V gene are SEHNR and FQNEAQ (reference sequence). CDR3 length: 17 amino acids. With 8 bases clipped from V and 0 bases from J, the junction kept 11 bases outside the gene matches. The DNA of the CDR3 is TGTGCCAGCCGATCTAGCGGGATCTACAGCTCCTACAATGAGCAGTTCTTC. Translation gives CASRSSGIYSSYNEQFF.

The genes are TRBV9 and TRBJ1-2, with D unresolved. Germline CDR1 and CDR2: SGDLS and YYNGEE. This CDR3 region has 16 residues. V shed 4 bases and J shed 0 bases, with 16 bases lying between them. The CDR3 DNA reads TGTGCCAGCAGCTCCCCCCGGGGATCGGCTAACTATGGCTACACCTTC. Translation: CASSSPRGSANYGYTF.

V usage is TRBV5-1 and J usage is TRBJ2-3, with TRBD1 matching over 8 bases. Germline V lookup: CDR1 SGHRS, CDR2 YFSETQ. V shed 1 base and J 1 base; nucleotides not matched to a gene: 2. The CDR3 spans 15 residues. The CDR3 DNA sequence: TGCGCCAGCAGCTTGAGGACAGGGCGCACAGATACGCAGTATTTT. As protein: CASSLRTGRTDTQYF.

The J gene is TRBJ2-7, the V gene TRBV6-4; TRBD1 aligns across 7 bases. Trimming took 7 bases from V and 4 from J; bases not matched to a gene: 10. This CDR3 contains 14 residues. The germline gives CDR1 MRHNA, CDR2 SNTAGT. For the CDR3, the DNA is TGTGCCAGCATCCCCCGGGACAGAATTTACGAGCAGTACTTC. It codes for CASIPRDRIYEQYF.

V usage is TRBV27 and J usage is TRBJ1-1; TRBD1 matches 7 bases. The junction had 7 bases not matched to a gene; V was cut back by 0 bases and J by 9 bases. Germline values: CDR1 MNHEY, CDR2 SMNVEV (reference sequence). This CDR3 spans 14 amino acids. CDR3 protein: CASSLSFGQVQAFF. CDR3 DNA sequence: TGTGCCAGCAGTTTATCATTTGGACAGGTCCAAGCTTTCTTT.

The chain employs TRBV28 and TRBJ1-6; D remains ambiguous. CDR1 MDHEN and CDR2 SYDVKM come from the germline V gene. The V end lost 7 bases, the J end lost 0 bases, and 10 bases lay between the germline ends. The CDR3 is 15 residues long. CDR3: CASTSDGSYNSPLHF. The CDR3 nucleotides are TGTGCCAGCACCTCGGACGGCTCCTATAATTCACCCCTCCACTTT.

This sequence joins TRBV18 and TRBJ2-7; TRBD1 matches at 11 bases. CDR1 KGHSH and CDR2 LQKENI come from the germline V gene. Trimming removed 3 bases from V and 2 bases from J; junction bases left unmatched: 3. The CDR3 has 15 residues. This chain's CDR3 is CASSPGTGGTYEQYF. The CDR3, as DNA: TGTGCCAGCTCACCGGGGACAGGGGGTACCTACGAGCAGTACTTC.

The chain employs TRBV7-2 and TRBJ2-5, with a weak D call TRBD2 (6 bases). The CDR3 has 14 residues. Trimming left V 4 bases short and J 5 bases short, with 14 bases between. From germline, CDR1 is SGHTA and CDR2 FQGNSA. CDR3 residues: CASSSDGSRETQYF. The CDR3 DNA sequence: TGTGCCAGCAGCTCAGACGGGAGTAGGGAGACCCAGTACTTC.

The chain uses TRBV7-3 and TRBJ1-1, with D tentatively TRBD1 (6 bases). The germline gives CDR1 SGHTA, CDR2 FQGTGA. The CDR3 has 14 residues. V lost 2 bases to trimming and J lost 4 bases, with 11 bases between them. CDR3 in amino acids: CASSLGGKGTEAFF. The DNA of the CDR3 is TGTGCCAGCAGCTTAGGGGGCAAAGGCACTGAAGCTTTCTTT.

This chain joins TRBV3-1 (or the pseudogene TRBV3-2) and TRBJ2-2; no definite D call. The CDR3 spans 13 residues. V was clipped by 4 bases and J by 8 bases, with 11 bases between them. Germline loops: CDR1 LGHDT, CDR2 YNNKEL (reference sequence). The CDR3 DNA sequence: TGTGCCAGCAGCCCCCGGTCCGGGGGGGAGCTGTTTTTT. Residues: CASSPRSGGELFF.

The gene calls are TRBV9 and TRBJ2-5; D unresolved. This CDR3 is 16 amino acids long. Trimming removed 0 bases at V and 3 bases at J, with 15 bases between. Per germline, CDR1 SGDLS and CDR2 YYNGEE. As DNA, the CDR3 is TGTGCCAGCAGCGTAGGGGTCCTTCCCGGCGAAGAGACCCAGTACTTC. Translated: CASSVGVLPGEETQYF.

There are a few counts of this clone. The rearrangement uses TRBV5-1 and TRBJ1-2; 7 bases match TRBD1. The CDR3 has 16 residues. Germline V gene lookup returns CDR1 SGHRS and CDR2 YFSETQ. After removal of 2 bases from V and 1 base from J, the junction contained 8 bases not matched to a gene. The CDR3 sequence: CASSFGWTGYNYGYTF. CDR3 bases: TGCGCCAGCAGCTTCGGATGGACAGGATATAACTATGGCTACACCTTC. Supplemented by reference TRBV5-1 and TRBJ1-2, the full variable domain reads KAGVTQTPRYLIKTRGQQVTLSCSPISGHRSVSWYQQTPGQGLQFLFEYFSETQRNKGNFPGRFSGRQFSNSRSEMNVSTLELGDSALYLCASSFGWTGYNYGYTFGSGTRLTVV.